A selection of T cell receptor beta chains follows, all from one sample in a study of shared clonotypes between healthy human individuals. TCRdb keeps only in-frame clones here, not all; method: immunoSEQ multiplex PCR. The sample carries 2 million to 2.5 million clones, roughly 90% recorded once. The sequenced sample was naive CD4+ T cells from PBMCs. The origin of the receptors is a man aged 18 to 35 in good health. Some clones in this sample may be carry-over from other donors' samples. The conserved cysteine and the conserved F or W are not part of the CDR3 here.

ASSFGGNTDTIY,TRBJ1-3,TRBV5-1,12
ASTMGLANTGELF,TRBJ2-2,TRBV7-9,13
ASSFQTGGPYEQY,TRBJ2-7,TRBV27,13
ASSLAYLEQF,TRBJ2-1,TRBV7-2,10
ATSRGAGVDSNQPQH,TRBJ1-5,TRBV15,15
ASSDGRKTQY,TRBJ2-5,TRBV10-1,10
ANLEGWSNQPQH,TRBJ1-5,TRBV10-2,12
ASSQGTGDSPLH,TRBJ1-6,TRBV7-9,12
ASSQAGQAIYGYT,TRBJ1-2,TRBV4-1,13
ASSLFPGQVKNGYT,TRBJ1-2,TRBV7-9,14
ASSFRNTGELF,TRBJ2-2,TRBV5-4,11
ASSLGPEGETQY,TRBJ2-5,TRBV13,12
ASSWPPGEPYGYT,TRBJ1-2,TRBV5-4,13
ASSFRGQGGTETQY,TRBJ2-5,TRBV5-1,14
ASSSPGALLHNSPLH,TRBJ1-6,TRBV7-9,15
ASSLASIITDTQY,TRBJ2-3,TRBV7-9,13
ASSLGGRLDNEQF,TRBJ2-1,TRBV5-6,13
ASSFSNYNEQF,TRBJ2-1,TRBV5-1,11
ASSHQGNTIY,TRBJ1-3,TRBV28,10
ASSAAGEGLRGYT,TRBJ1-2,TRBV9,13
ASSYSRGSNYGYT,TRBJ1-2,TRBV6-5,13
AGGFSNQPQH,TRBJ1-5,TRBV19,10
ASQLEGTRIETQY,TRBJ2-5,TRBV5-1,13
ASSFPSGGYNEQF,TRBJ2-1,TRBV5-6,13
ASSPGAGYSEQF,TRBJ2-1,TRBV28,12
SVGVGVRQETQY,TRBJ2-5,TRBV29-1,12
ASSADPNAGELF,TRBJ2-2,TRBV9,12
ASSLVELGGGRDYGYT,TRBJ1-2,TRBV11-1,16
ASSSLGARAYNEQF,TRBJ2-1,TRBV7-2,14
ASNAGISGNTIY,TRBJ1-3,TRBV19,12
ASRSKRREGLTDTQY,TRBJ2-3,TRBV7-8,15
ASSQVTGSIGNEQF,TRBJ2-1,TRBV14,14
AITSPGGPYEQY,TRBJ2-7,TRBV10-3,12
ASSISGGENYGYT,TRBJ1-2,TRBV19,13
ASSLGGDSTDTQY,TRBJ2-3,TRBV7-9,13
ASSYEGTEAF,TRBJ1-1,TRBV6-6,10
ASSLQFTYEQY,TRBJ2-7,TRBV7-2,11
ASSRQGAPTGDTQY,TRBJ2-3,TRBV9,14
ASSPRHATYEQY,TRBJ2-7,TRBV27,12
ASSPQGARYGYT,TRBJ1-2,TRBV28,12
ASSLLQGTEKLF,TRBJ1-4,TRBV4-1,12
ASSPIEGPGELF,TRBJ2-2,TRBV6-4,12
ASSSEGGGQTYEQY,TRBJ2-7,TRBV28,14
ASSQRESQPQH,TRBJ1-5,TRBV4-3,11
ASTRDYSYEQY,TRBJ2-7,TRBV2,11
ASRYLGGYT,TRBJ1-2,TRBV5-6,9